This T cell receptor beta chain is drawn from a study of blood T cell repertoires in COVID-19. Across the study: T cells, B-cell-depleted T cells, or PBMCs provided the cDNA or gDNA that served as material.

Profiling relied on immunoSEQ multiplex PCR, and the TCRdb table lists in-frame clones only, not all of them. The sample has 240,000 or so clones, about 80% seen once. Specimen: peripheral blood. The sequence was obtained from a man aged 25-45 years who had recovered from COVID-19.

The CDR3, as DNA: TGTGCCAGCAGTCAACGGGGGGGACACACCGGGGAGCTGTTTTTT. Its protein product is CASSQRGGHTGELFF. The rearrangement links TRBV3-1 (or the pseudogene TRBV3-2) to TRBJ2-2; TRBD2 agrees at 8 bases. Germline V gives CDR1 LGHDT, CDR2 YNNKEL (reference sequence). The CDR3 sequence is 15 residues long. V shed 6 bases and J 3 bases; nucleotides not matched to a gene: 6.